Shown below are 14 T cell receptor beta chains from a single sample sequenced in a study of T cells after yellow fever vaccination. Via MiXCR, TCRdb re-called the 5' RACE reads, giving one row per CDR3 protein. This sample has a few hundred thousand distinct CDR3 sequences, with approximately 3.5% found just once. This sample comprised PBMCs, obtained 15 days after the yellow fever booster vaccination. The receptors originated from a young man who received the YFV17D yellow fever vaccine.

CDR3 loop: CASSPRDSRNYGYTF. The DNA for the CDR3 is TGTGCCAGCAGCCCGCGGGACAGCCGTAACTATGGCTACACCTTC. The J gene is TRBJ1-2, the V gene TRBV7-2, with TRBD1 matching over 7 bases. The CDR3 spans 15 residues. Germline V lookup: CDR1 SGHTA, CDR2 FQGNSA. J was trimmed by 1 base and V by 5 bases; bases with no gene match: 7.

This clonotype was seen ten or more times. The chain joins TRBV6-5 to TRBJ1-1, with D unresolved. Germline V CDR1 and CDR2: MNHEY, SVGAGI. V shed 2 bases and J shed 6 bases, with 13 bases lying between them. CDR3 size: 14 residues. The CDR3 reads CASSYGGPGSEAFF. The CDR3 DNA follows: TGTGCCAGCAGTTACGGTGGCCCGGGGTCTGAAGCTTTCTTT.

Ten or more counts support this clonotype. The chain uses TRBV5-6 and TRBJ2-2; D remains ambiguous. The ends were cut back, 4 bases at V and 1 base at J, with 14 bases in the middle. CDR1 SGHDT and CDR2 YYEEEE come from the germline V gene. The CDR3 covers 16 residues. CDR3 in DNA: TGTGCCAGCAGCCTATCTCCAAGAATGAACACCGGGGAGCTGTTTTTT. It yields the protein CASSLSPRMNTGELFF.

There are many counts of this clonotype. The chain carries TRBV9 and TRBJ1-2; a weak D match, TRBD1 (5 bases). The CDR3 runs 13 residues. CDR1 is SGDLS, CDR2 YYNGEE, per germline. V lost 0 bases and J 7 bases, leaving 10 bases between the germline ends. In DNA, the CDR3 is TGTGCCAGCAGCGTAGCTACGGGGCCTGGCTACACCTTC. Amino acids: CASSVATGPGYTF.

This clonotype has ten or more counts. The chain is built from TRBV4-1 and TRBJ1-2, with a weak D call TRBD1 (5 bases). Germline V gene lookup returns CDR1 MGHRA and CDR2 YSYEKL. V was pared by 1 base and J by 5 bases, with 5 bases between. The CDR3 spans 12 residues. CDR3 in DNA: TGCGCCAGCAGCCAAGCAGGGTATGGCTACACCTTC. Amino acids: CASSQAGYGYTF.

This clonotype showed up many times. The CDR3 region has the DNA TGTGCCAGCAGTTACGAAGGGAATGGCTACACCTTC. Translating gives CASSYEGNGYTF. The J gene is TRBJ1-2, the V gene TRBV6-5; unclear D gene. The CDR3 is made up of 12 amino acids. Trimming removed 2 bases at V and 6 bases at J, with 7 bases between. The V gene's germline CDR1 is MNHEY and CDR2 SVGAGI.

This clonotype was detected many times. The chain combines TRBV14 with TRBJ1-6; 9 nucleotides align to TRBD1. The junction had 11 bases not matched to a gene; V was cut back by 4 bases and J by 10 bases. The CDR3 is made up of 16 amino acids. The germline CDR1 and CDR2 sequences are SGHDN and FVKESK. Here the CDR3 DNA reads TGTGCCAGCAGCCTCCCCGGGACAGGGTTTTACTCACCCCTCCACTTT. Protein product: CASSLPGTGFYSPLHF.

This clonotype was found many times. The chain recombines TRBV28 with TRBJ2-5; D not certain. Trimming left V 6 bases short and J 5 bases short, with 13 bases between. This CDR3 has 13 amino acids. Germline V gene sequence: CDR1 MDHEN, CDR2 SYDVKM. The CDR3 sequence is CASSSPNGETQYF. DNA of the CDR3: TGTGCCAGCAGCTCCCCGAACGGGGAGACCCAGTACTTC.

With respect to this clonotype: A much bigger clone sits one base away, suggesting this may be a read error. CDR3 sequence reads: CASNSGVSNSPLHF. Here the CDR3 DNA reads TGTGCCAGCAATTCAGGGGTTTCCAATTCACCCCTCCACTTT. V and J are TRBV7-9 and TRBJ1-6; weak D call: TRBD1 (6 bases). V dropped 7 bases and J dropped 7 bases, with 14 bases sitting between them. The CDR3 covers 14 residues. The germline V gene encodes CDR1 SEHNR and CDR2 FQNEAQ (reference sequence).

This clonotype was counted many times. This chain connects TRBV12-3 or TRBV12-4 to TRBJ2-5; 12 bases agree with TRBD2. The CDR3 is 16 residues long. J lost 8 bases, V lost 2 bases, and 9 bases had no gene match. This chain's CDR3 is CASSLLAGGPRVTQYF. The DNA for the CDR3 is TGTGCCAGCAGTTTACTAGCGGGGGGGCCTCGTGTTACCCAGTACTTC.

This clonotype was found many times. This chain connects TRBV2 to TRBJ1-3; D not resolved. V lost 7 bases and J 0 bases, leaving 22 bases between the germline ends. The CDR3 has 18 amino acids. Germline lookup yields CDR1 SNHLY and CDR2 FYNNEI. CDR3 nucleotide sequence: TGTGCCAGCAACTACCGTCGAGGGAGCCCAGTCTCTGGAAACACCATATATTTT. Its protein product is CASNYRRGSPVSGNTIYF.

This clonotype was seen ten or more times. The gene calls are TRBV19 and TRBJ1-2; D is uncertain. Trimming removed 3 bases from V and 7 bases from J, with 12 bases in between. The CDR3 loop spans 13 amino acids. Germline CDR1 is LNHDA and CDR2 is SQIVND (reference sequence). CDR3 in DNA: TGTGCCAGTAGTATGGGCAGGCTGTCTGGCTACACCTTC. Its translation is CASSMGRLSGYTF.

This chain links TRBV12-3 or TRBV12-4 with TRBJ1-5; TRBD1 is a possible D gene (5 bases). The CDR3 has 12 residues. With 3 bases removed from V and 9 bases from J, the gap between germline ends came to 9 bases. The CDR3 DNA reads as TGTGCCAGCAGTTTCGTTCAGGGGCCCCAGCATTTT. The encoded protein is CASSFVQGPQHF.

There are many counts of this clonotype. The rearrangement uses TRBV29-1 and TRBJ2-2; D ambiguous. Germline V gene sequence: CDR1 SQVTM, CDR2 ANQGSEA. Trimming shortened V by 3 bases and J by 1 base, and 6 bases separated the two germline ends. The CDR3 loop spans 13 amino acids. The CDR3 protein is CSVDFRNTGELFF. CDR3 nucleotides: TGCAGCGTTGACTTTAGGAACACCGGGGAGCTGTTTTTT.